Following are 27 T cell receptor beta chains from one sample sequenced in a study of T cell repertoires in cytomegalovirus infection. Using its own MiXCR run on the reads, TCRdb lists one record per CDR3 protein. Altogether around 490,000 distinct CDR3 sequences are present, approximately 26% being singletons, with the ten largest covering 13%. Specimen: PBMCs. The receptors derive from a human donor in good health (CMV status not recorded). Some clones in this sample may be carry-over from other donors' samples.

This clonotype was counted ten times or more. The chain carries TRBV7-2 and TRBJ1-1, with D hard to call. The V and J ends lost 10 bases and 0 bases respectively, with 9 bases between them. Germline assignment: CDR1 SGHTA and CDR2 FQGNSA. The CDR3 totals 12 residues. The CDR3 DNA follows: TGTGCCACCCGTGGGCTGAACACTGAAGCTTTCTTT. This sequence encodes CATRGLNTEAFF. Full variable domain (missing parts from reference TRBV7-2 and TRBJ1-1): GAGVSQSPSNKVTEKGKDVELRCDPISGHTALYWYRQSLGQGLEFLIYFQGNSAPDKSGLPSDRFSAERTGGSVSTLTIQRTQQEDSAVYLCATRGLNTEAFFGQGTRLTVV.

V gene TRBV28 combines with J gene TRBJ2-2, with D perhaps TRBD1 or TRBD2 (5 bases each). The CDR3 covers 14 residues. The germline V and J ends were trimmed by 6 bases and 4 bases, with 12 bases remaining between them. CDR1 and CDR2 (germline): MDHEN, SYDVKM. CDR3 DNA sequence: TGTGCCAGCAGGCCCGCCGGGACCACCGGGGAGCTGTTTTTT. It specifies CASRPAGTTGELFF.

In its sample, this clonotype was seen many times. The chain links TRBV7-2 to TRBJ1-5; no clear D gene. The CDR3 covers 13 residues. The germline V gene encodes CDR1 SGHTA and CDR2 FQGNSA. The ends were cut back, 5 bases at V and 6 bases at J, with 11 bases in the middle. The CDR3 DNA reads TGTGCCAGCAGCCCTCCACCACCTCAGCCCCAGCATTTT. This gives the protein CASSPPPPQPQHF.

In this sample, this clonotype turned up many times. V is TRBV7-2 and J is TRBJ1-2; TRBD1 might be the D (5 bases). The CDR3 is 14 amino acids. The V gene's germline CDR1 is SGHTA and CDR2 FQGNSA. V was pared by 6 bases and J by 6 bases, with 17 bases between. The CDR3 loop is CASRRLGGTDGYTF. The CDR3 DNA sequence: TGTGCCAGCAGACGTCTCGGGGGTACAGATGGCTACACCTTC.

This clonotype was picked up a small number of times. V and J are TRBV7-3 and TRBJ2-3; perhaps TRBD2 as D (5 bases). Between the trimmed V and J ends, which lost 3 bases and 4 bases, there was a span of 11 bases. There are 14 residues in the CDR3. The germline V gene encodes CDR1 SGHTA and CDR2 FQGTGA. The chain's CDR3 is CASSFKGSADTQYF. Here the CDR3 DNA reads TGTGCCAGCAGCTTTAAGGGTAGCGCAGATACGCAGTATTTT.

The chain carries TRBV12-3 or TRBV12-4 and TRBJ2-2, with D possibly called TRBD1 or TRBD2 (5 bases each). The CDR3 runs 17 residues. Trimming removed 6 bases from V and 4 bases from J, with 21 bases in between. CDR3 sequence: CASSPDWTRRGTGELFF. CDR3 bases: TGTGCCAGCAGCCCGGACTGGACCCGAAGGGGCACCGGGGAGCTGTTTTTT.

V usage is TRBV4-1 and J usage is TRBJ2-3, with 12 bases matching TRBD2. The CDR3 has 16 residues. The germline CDR1 and CDR2 sequences are MGHRA and YSYEKL. Losses at the gene ends were 3 bases for V and 3 bases for J; bases not matched to a gene: 4. The CDR3 bases are TGCGCCAGCAGCCAGACTAGCGGGAGTGGGACAGATACGCAGTATTTT. It is translated as CASSQTSGSGTDTQYF.

The rearrangement joins TRBV6-5 to TRBJ1-1; tentatively, D is TRBD1 (5 bases). Trimming pared 8 bases from V and 5 bases from J, leaving 18 bases between. The CDR3 totals 14 residues. Looked up from germline, CDR1 is MNHEY and CDR2 is SVGAGI. The CDR3: CASCTPGRTTEAFF. DNA of the CDR3: TGTGCCAGCTGCACTCCGGGACGGACTACTGAAGCTTTCTTT.

V usage is TRBV4-1 and J usage is TRBJ1-2; 7 bases align to TRBD1. Per the germline V gene, CDR1 is MGHRA and CDR2 is YSYEKL. This CDR3 comprises 15 residues. Trimming at V came to 5 bases and at J to 3 bases, leaving 9 bases not matched to a gene. This chain's CDR3 is CASSVGQASDYGYTF. CDR3 DNA sequence: TGCGCCAGCAGCGTCGGACAGGCAAGCGACTATGGCTACACCTTC.

In its sample, this clonotype was seen many times. This chain links TRBV12-3 or TRBV12-4 with TRBJ1-5, with D possibly matching TRBD1 (5 bases). The germline V and J ends were trimmed by 2 bases and 7 bases, with 9 bases remaining between them. This CDR3 region has 13 residues. The CDR3 DNA sequence: TGTGCCAGCAGTTTAACCAGGGACCAGCCCCAGCATTTT. It encodes CASSLTRDQPQHF.

The chain links TRBV27 to TRBJ1-1; D possibly corresponds to TRBD1 (6 bases). This CDR3 spans 15 amino acids. In germline, CDR1 is MNHEY, CDR2 SMNVEV (reference sequence). Trimming removed 6 bases from V and 0 bases from J, with 14 bases in between. Written as DNA, the CDR3 is TGTGCCAGCAGGACCAGGGGCCACTTGAACACTGAAGCTTTCTTT. Protein: CASRTRGHLNTEAFF.

This clonotype occurred a few times. As DNA, the CDR3 is TGTGCCAGCATGCTCGGCCTGGGACAGGAGAACACTGAAGCTTTCTTT. Protein sequence: CASMLGLGQENTEAFF. J is TRBJ1-1 and V is TRBV2; 8 bases are a match to TRBD1. This CDR3 region has 16 residues. J gave up 1 base and V 7 bases, and 11 bases lay outside the gene matches. Germline CDR1 SNHLY, CDR2 FYNNEI.

The gene calls are TRBV5-6 and TRBJ2-2; D gene unclear. CDR3 length equals 15 residues. Germline CDR1 SGHDT, CDR2 YYEEEE. Trimming stripped 9 bases from V and 2 bases from J, with 17 bases between. The DNA of the CDR3 is TGTGCCACCGCGACCCGGGCACGTAACACCGGGGAGCTGTTTTTT. This codes for CATATRARNTGELFF.

The genes are TRBV7-6 and TRBJ2-3; TRBD2 matches 8 bases. After removal of 5 bases from V and 9 bases from J, the junction contained 10 bases not matched to a gene. Germline values: CDR1 SGHVS, CDR2 FNYEAQ. This CDR3 has 14 residues. CDR3 bases: TGTGCCAGCAGCCCTAAGCGGGAGTCACGGACGCAGTATTTT. As protein: CASSPKRESRTQYF.

The V call is TRBV18, the J call TRBJ2-5; maybe TRBD1 (5 bases). With 3 bases removed from V and 2 bases from J, the gap between germline ends came to 13 bases. Looked up from germline, CDR1 is KGHSH and CDR2 is LQKENI. The CDR3 covers 15 residues. CDR3 sequence reads: CASSPSAGIQETQYF. The CDR3 DNA sequence: TGTGCCAGCTCACCTTCGGCAGGGATTCAAGAGACCCAGTACTTC.

The chain has TRBV7-9 and TRBJ2-7; D gene uncertain. Deletions cut 2 bases from V and 5 bases from J, with 10 bases between. CDR3 length: 13 amino acids. Germline V gene lookup returns CDR1 SEHNR and CDR2 FQNEAQ (reference sequence). CDR3 DNA: TGTGCCAGCAGCTTACGCAGTACCGACGAGCAGTACTTC. Protein sequence: CASSLRSTDEQYF. Full variable domain (outside the CDR3, taken from reference TRBV7-9 and TRBJ2-7): DTGVSQNPRHKITKRGQNVTFRCDPISEHNRLYWYRQTLGQGPEFLTYFQNEAQLEKSRLLSDRFSAERPKGSFSTLEIQRTEQGDSAMYLCASSLRSTDEQYFGPGTRLTVT.

This clonotype has at least ten counts. The chain employs TRBV7-9 and TRBJ2-1, with D unclear. This CDR3 contains 13 residues. Trimming removed 5 bases at V and 6 bases at J, with 11 bases between. Germline lookup yields CDR1 SEHNR and CDR2 FQNEAQ (reference sequence). CDR3: CASSRLESNEQFF. The CDR3 nucleotides read TGTGCCAGCAGCCGGCTGGAGAGCAATGAGCAGTTCTTC.

This clonotype was seen repeatedly, ten times or more. This chain connects TRBV7-9 to TRBJ2-6, with a possible D match to TRBD2 (6 bases). CDR1 and CDR2 from the germline V gene are SEHNR and FQNEAQ (reference sequence). This CDR3 spans 18 amino acids. The V and J ends lost 1 base and 0 bases respectively, with 13 bases between them. CDR3 DNA sequence: TGTGCCAGCAGCTTAGGGAGGGGCCACCCCTCTGGGGCCAACGTCCTGACTTTC. It specifies CASSLGRGHPSGANVLTF.

This clonotype was observed at least ten times. The V call is TRBV7-2, the J call TRBJ1-1, with 9 bases matching TRBD1. CDR1 is SGHTA and CDR2 is FQGNSA in the germline V gene. The CDR3 runs to 15 residues. The ends lost 4 bases at V and 2 bases at J; junction bases unmatched: 5. DNA of the CDR3: TGTGCCAGCAGCTCTCGGACAGGGGCTAACACTGAAGCTTTCTTT. It encodes CASSSRTGANTEAFF.

This clonotype turned up a few times. The chain has TRBV4-1 and TRBJ1-4; TRBD1 agrees at 9 bases. V shed 2 bases and J 6 bases; nucleotides not matched to a gene: 4. The germline gives CDR1 MGHRA, CDR2 YSYEKL. The CDR3 runs 15 residues. CDR3: CASSQRTGDYEKLFF. CDR3 coding DNA: TGCGCCAGCAGCCAACGGACAGGGGATTATGAAAAACTGTTTTTT.

This clonotype turned up a few times. A much larger clone differs from this one at a single base, so this may be a read error. The chain links TRBV7-9 to TRBJ1-6, with D unclear. The CDR3 length is 12 residues. CDR1 and CDR2 (germline): SEHNR, FQNEAQ (reference sequence). Trimming took 3 bases from V and 8 from J, leaving 5 bases between them. CDR3 nucleotide sequence: TGTGCCAGCAGCTTTAGGGATTCACCCCTCCACTTT. This codes for CASSFRDSPLHF. Full variable domain (outside the CDR3, taken from reference TRBV7-9 and TRBJ1-6): DTGVSQNPRHKITKRGQNVTFRCDPISEHNRLYWYRQTLGQGPEFLTYFQNEAQLEKSRLLSDRFSAERPKGSFSTLEIQRTEQGDSAMYLCASSFRDSPLHFGNGTRLTVT.

The table lists this clonotype with many counts. CDR3 sequence reads: CASRTGATGTGELFF. In DNA form, the CDR3 reads TGTGCCAGCCGCACAGGGGCTACGGGCACCGGGGAGCTGTTTTTT. The chain employs TRBV19 and TRBJ2-2, with TRBD1 identical over 7 bases. Germline V gene sequence: CDR1 LNHDA, CDR2 SQIVND (reference sequence). This CDR3 spans 15 amino acids. The V and J ends lost 9 bases and 4 bases, in that order; junction bases with no gene match: 11. The full variable domain, with the rest looked up from reference TRBV19 and TRBJ2-2, is DGGITQSPKYLFRKEGQNVTLSCEQNLNHDAMYWYRQDPGQGLRLIYYSQIVNDFQKGDIAEGYSVSREKKESFPLTVTSAQKNPTAFYLCASRTGATGTGELFFGEGSRLTVL.

The genes are TRBV7-8 and TRBJ2-7; D ambiguous. The length of the CDR3 is 15 residues. Germline CDR1 and CDR2: SGHVS and FQNEAQ. Trimming removed 5 bases at V and 0 bases at J, with 14 bases between. In DNA form, the CDR3 reads TGTGCCAGCAGCCCTAGACTGTCCCCCTCCTACGAGCAGTACGTC. It codes for CASSPRLSPSYEQYV.

The chain employs TRBV7-2 and TRBJ1-1, with D maybe TRBD1 (6 bases). V was cut by 4 bases and J by 7 bases, with 16 bases left in between. The V gene's germline CDR1 is SGHTA and CDR2 FQGNSA. The CDR3 extends over 14 amino acids. The CDR3 loop reads CASSSQGPNVEAFF. CDR3 bases: TGTGCCAGCAGCTCGCAGGGGCCTAATGTTGAAGCTTTCTTT.

This sequence joins TRBV3-1 and TRBJ2-5; 9 bases agree with TRBD1. Trimming at V came to 5 bases and at J to 5 bases, leaving 9 bases not matched to a gene. The CDR3 is 15 amino acids. Looked up from germline, CDR1 is LGHDT and CDR2 is YNNKEL (reference sequence). CDR3 nucleotides: TGTGCCAGCAGCTTGGGGACAGGGATTGTGGAGACCCAGTACTTC. It specifies CASSLGTGIVETQYF.

The chain joins TRBV29-1 to TRBJ1-1; TRBD1 matches 7 bases. The germline V gene encodes CDR1 SQVTM and CDR2 ANQGSEA. V was clipped by 4 bases and J by 10 bases; unmatched bases: 15. CDR3 size: 14 residues. CDR3 residues: CSVVIPRGGSGAFF. Here the CDR3 DNA reads TGCAGCGTTGTTATCCCCCGAGGGGGCAGTGGAGCTTTCTTT.

The chain couples TRBV7-6 to TRBJ1-2; D ambiguous. This CDR3 region has 12 residues. V was shortened by 5 bases and J by 1 base, with 5 bases between the two germline ends. Germline V gene sequence: CDR1 SGHVS, CDR2 FNYEAQ. The CDR3 DNA is TGTGCCAGCAGCCCATTTAACTATGGCTACACCTTC. Protein: CASSPFNYGYTF.